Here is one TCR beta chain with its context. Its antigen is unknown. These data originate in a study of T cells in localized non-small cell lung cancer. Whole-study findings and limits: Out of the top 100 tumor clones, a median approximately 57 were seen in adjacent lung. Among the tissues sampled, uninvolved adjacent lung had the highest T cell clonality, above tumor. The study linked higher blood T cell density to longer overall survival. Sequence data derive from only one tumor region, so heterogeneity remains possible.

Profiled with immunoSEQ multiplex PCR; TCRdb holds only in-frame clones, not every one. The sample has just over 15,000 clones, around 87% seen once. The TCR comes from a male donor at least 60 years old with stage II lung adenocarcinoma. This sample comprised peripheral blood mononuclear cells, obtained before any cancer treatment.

Written as DNA, the CDR3 is TGTGCCAGCAGTTCCCGGACAGGGTTAGCCAAAAACATTCAGTACTTC. Its protein is CASSSRTGLAKNIQYF. V usage is TRBV27 and J usage is TRBJ2-4; 8 nucleotides match TRBD1. This CDR3 is built from 16 residues. With V trimmed by 4 bases and J by 0 bases, 5 bases remained unmatched. From germline, CDR1 is MNHEY and CDR2 SMNVEV (reference sequence).